These 31 T cell receptor beta chains share one sample of origin, sequenced in a study of molecular identifiers for immune sequencing clone quantification. TCRdb reprocessed the PCR reads with MiXCR, giving one entry per CDR3 protein. The table includes 9,500 to 10,000 distinct CDR3 sequences, approximately 20% detected once. Source material: naive CD8+ T cells from blood, with Jurkat cell RNA spiked in. As for subset: FACS-sorted CD8+CD4-CCR7+CD45RA+ naive T cells. The receptors were sampled from a human donor in good health. Some libraries in this study had Jurkat cell RNA spiked in.

Within the sample, this clonotype is medium-sized. The chain couples TRBV28 to TRBJ2-2, with 8 nucleotides matching TRBD1. This CDR3 is built from 15 residues. The J segment lost 4 bases and the V segment lost 5 bases, leaving 6 bases of the junction unmatched. CDR1 is MDHEN, CDR2 SYDVKM, per germline. The CDR3 nucleotides read TGTGCCAGCAGTCCCCGGACAGGGACCACCGGGGAGCTGTTTTTT. Translation: CASSPRTGTTGELFF.

This clonotype is categorized as medium-sized. The chain carries TRBV9 and TRBJ1-3; 7 nucleotides align to TRBD1. This CDR3 comprises 15 residues. Germline CDR1 SGDLS, CDR2 YYNGEE. The J segment lost 0 bases and the V segment lost 4 bases, leaving 4 bases of the junction unmatched. In DNA, the CDR3 is TGTGCCAGCAGCCCAGGGGGTACCTCTGGAAACACCATATATTTT. Encoded protein: CASSPGGTSGNTIYF.

This clonotype was seen ten or more times. V gene TRBV10-3 combines with J gene TRBJ2-7, with D possibly matching TRBD2 (7 bases). The CDR3 totals 17 residues. Trimming took 0 bases from V and 0 from J, leaving 15 bases between them. In germline, CDR1 is ENHRY, CDR2 SYGVKD. DNA for the CDR3: TGTGCCATCAGTGAGTCGGGGGGGGGCCTAAGCTCCTACGAGCAGTACTTC. This encodes CAISESGGGLSSYEQYF.

By sample fraction, this clonotype is medium-sized (0.01 to 0.1%). J is TRBJ2-1 and V is TRBV7-2; no reliable D call. The CDR3 runs to 12 residues. V lost 1 base, J lost 3 bases, and 1 base lay in between. CDR1 and CDR2 from the germline V gene are SGHTA and FQGNSA. CDR3 loop: CASSLDYNEQFF. The CDR3 DNA sequence: TGTGCCAGCAGCTTAGACTACAATGAGCAGTTCTTC. Full variable domain (outside the CDR3, taken from reference TRBV7-2 and TRBJ2-1): GAGVSQSPSNKVTEKGKDVELRCDPISGHTALYWYRQSLGQGLEFLIYFQGNSAPDKSGLPSDRFSAERTGGSVSTLTIQRTQQEDSAVYLCASSLDYNEQFFGPGTRLTVL.

This clonotype was recorded many times. The chain carries TRBV12-3 or TRBV12-4 and TRBJ2-5; 10 bases are a match to TRBD2. The CDR3 runs to 15 residues. Losses at the gene ends were 4 bases for V and 0 bases for J; bases not matched to a gene: 2. CDR3: CASSSLAGYQETQYF. The DNA for the CDR3 is TGTGCCAGCAGTTCACTAGCGGGGTACCAAGAGACCCAGTACTTC.

To note about this clonotype: At one boundary the junction diverges from the germline segment, which might be a read error. This chain uses TRBV15 with TRBJ2-6; D is possibly TRBD1 (5 bases). In germline, CDR1 is LNHNV, CDR2 YYDKDF (reference sequence). The CDR3 spans 14 residues. CDR3 amino acids: CATSGVTGANVPTF. In nucleotides, the CDR3 is TGTGCCACCAGCGGAGTCACTGGGGCCAACGTCCCGACTTTC.

This clonotype qualifies as medium-sized (0.01 to 0.1%). The rearrangement links TRBV29-1 to TRBJ2-7; D is possibly TRBD2 (6 bases). The V gene's germline CDR1 is SQVTM and CDR2 ANQGSEA. The V and J ends lost 2 bases and 2 bases respectively, with 10 bases between them. The CDR3 runs to 13 residues. CDR3 protein: CSVERGSPYEQYF. The DNA for the CDR3 is TGCAGCGTTGAACGGGGGTCCCCCTACGAGCAGTACTTC.

This sequence joins TRBV20-1 and TRBJ2-3, with D uncertain. CDR1 DFQATT and CDR2 SNEGSKA come from the germline V gene (reference sequence). This CDR3 spans 10 amino acids. Trimming shortened V by 6 bases and J by 5 bases, and 6 bases separated the two germline ends. The CDR3 loop is CSARIDTQYF. CDR3 bases: TGCAGTGCCAGGATAGATACGCAGTATTTT.

About this clonotype: A read error may be the cause here, since a much bigger clone is one base away. This sequence joins TRBV27 and TRBJ1-2; no firm D call. CDR3 length equals 13 residues. Germline CDR1 and CDR2: MNHEY and SMNVEV (reference sequence). In DNA, the CDR3 is TGTGCCAGCAGTCCACATGCTAACTATGGCCACACCTTC. Amino acid sequence: CASSPHANYGHTF.

This clonotype is medium-sized by share. V gene TRBV7-9 combines with J gene TRBJ2-5; tentative D call: TRBD2 (5 bases). V lost 6 bases, J lost 4 bases, and 21 bases lay in between. The CDR3 is made up of 16 amino acids. Per germline, CDR1 SEHNR and CDR2 FQNEAQ (reference sequence). CDR3 residues: CASRTTTGGSGETQYF. In nucleotides, the CDR3 is TGTGCCAGCAGAACCACTACCGGAGGATCCGGAGAGACCCAGTACTTC.

Many counts were recorded for this clonotype. V and J are TRBV28 and TRBJ1-1; D ambiguous. The CDR3 contains 15 residues. In germline, CDR1 is MDHEN, CDR2 SYDVKM. Trimming took 4 bases from V and 0 from J, leaving 12 bases between them. The CDR3 DNA reads as TGTGCCAGCAGTTGGGCAGATTTCCTGAACACTGAAGCTTTCTTT. Translation: CASSWADFLNTEAFF.

This clonotype was picked up many times. The chain joins TRBV12-3 or TRBV12-4 to TRBJ2-2; TRBD2 matches 8 bases. The CDR3 has 15 residues. With 6 bases clipped from V and 2 bases from J, the junction kept 5 bases outside the gene matches. In DNA form, the CDR3 reads TGTGCCAGCAGAGCCGGGACTAGTAACACCGGGGAGCTGTTTTTT. Translated, it gives CASRAGTSNTGELFF.

This clonotype was found many times. This sequence joins TRBV4-1 and TRBJ1-2, with 8 nucleotides matching TRBD1. Looked up from germline, CDR1 is MGHRA and CDR2 is YSYEKL. The CDR3 totals 15 residues. V was clipped by 2 bases and J by 4 bases; unmatched bases: 6. The CDR3 sequence: CASSQFQGAAYGYTF. CDR3 nucleotide sequence: TGCGCCAGCAGCCAATTTCAGGGGGCGGCCTATGGCTACACCTTC.

Comments on this clonotype: One base away lies a much larger clone, so this may be a sequencing read error. This CDR3 fails to terminate in the conserved phenylalanine or tryptophan, so it likely reflects a read error. This rearrangement joins TRBV27 to TRBJ2-3; 8 bases fit TRBD2. Germline V lookup: CDR1 MNHEY, CDR2 SMNVEV (reference sequence). CDR3 length: 15 residues. The CDR3: CVSSPETSGTDTQYS. The CDR3 region has the DNA TGTGTCAGCAGTCCAGAGACTAGCGGCACAGATACGCAGTATTCT.

Turning to this clonotype: A much more abundant neighbour one base away suggests this may be a read error. The rearrangement joins TRBV9 to TRBJ1-5; possible D gene TRBD1, 6 bases. The CDR3 covers 14 residues. The ends were cut back, 4 bases at V and 9 bases at J, with 17 bases in the middle. Germline CDR1 is SGDLS and CDR2 is YYNGEE. CDR3 loop: CASSPGQSYPPQHF. The CDR3 nucleotides are TGTGCCAGCAGCCCAGGACAGAGCTATCCGCCCCAGCATTTT.

This clonotype counts as medium-sized (0.01 to 0.1%). The V gene is TRBV6-1, the J gene TRBJ1-5; D uncertain. This CDR3 spans 12 amino acids. Trimming shortened V by 8 bases and J by 0 bases, and 5 bases separated the two germline ends. The V gene's germline CDR1 is MNHNS and CDR2 SASEGT. The CDR3 region is CASESSNQPQHF. As DNA, the CDR3 is TGTGCCAGCGAAAGTAGCAATCAGCCCCAGCATTTT.

This clonotype is classed as medium-sized. This rearrangement joins TRBV4-2 to TRBJ1-1, with a weak D call TRBD1 (5 bases). From germline, CDR1 is LGHNA and CDR2 YNFKEQ. V was shortened by 1 base and J by 6 bases, with 9 bases between the two germline ends. There are 13 residues in the CDR3. CDR3 protein: CASSQVGTPEAFF. The CDR3 region has the DNA TGTGCCAGCAGCCAAGTAGGGACCCCTGAAGCTTTCTTT.

This clonotype is labeled medium-sized. The J gene is TRBJ2-7, the V gene TRBV9, with a tentative D call TRBD1 (6 bases). Looked up from germline, CDR1 is SGDLS and CDR2 is YYNGEE. CDR3 size: 17 residues. V was clipped by 0 bases and J by 4 bases, with 20 bases between them. The CDR3 nucleotides are TGTGCCAGCAGCGTAGGAGTCGTGGAGACAGGACAATACGAGCAGTACTTC. Its translation: CASSVGVVETGQYEQYF.

By share, this clonotype counts as medium-sized. V gene TRBV7-2 combines with J gene TRBJ2-7; D is uncertain. The V and J ends lost 3 bases and 6 bases respectively, with 6 bases between them. CDR3 length equals 11 residues. Germline V lookup: CDR1 SGHTA, CDR2 FQGNSA. Here the CDR3 reads CASSFSGEQYF. As DNA, the CDR3 is TGTGCCAGCAGCTTCTCCGGCGAGCAGTACTTC.

The CDR3 reads CASSPGLAGGLQYF. CDR3 nucleotides: TGTGCCAGCAGCCCGGGACTAGCGGGGGGTCTCCAGTACTTC. The chain carries TRBV28 and TRBJ2-5; 15 bases agree with TRBD2. CDR1 MDHEN and CDR2 SYDVKM come from the germline V gene. CDR3 length: 14 amino acids. V was pared by 6 bases and J by 10 bases, with 6 bases of the junction left unmatched.

The sample holds many counts of this clonotype. The chain joins TRBV19 to TRBJ2-1, with 7 nucleotides matching TRBD2. V shed 5 bases, J shed 8 bases, and the junction held 12 bases outside the gene matches. In germline, CDR1 is LNHDA, CDR2 SQIVND (reference sequence). The CDR3 loop spans 15 amino acids. The DNA of the CDR3 is TGTGCCAGTAGTGCCCCCCCAGCGGGATTAGATGAGCAGTTCTTC. This gives the protein CASSAPPAGLDEQFF.

This clonotype is medium-sized (0.01 to 0.1%) by share. CDR3 coding DNA: TGTGCCAGTAGTATGACAGGGGCTAGCACAGATACGCAGTATTTT. As protein: CASSMTGASTDTQYF. The chain uses TRBV19 and TRBJ2-3; TRBD1 aligns across 8 bases. This CDR3 is 15 amino acids long. CDR1 and CDR2 from the germline V gene are LNHDA and SQIVND (reference sequence). The J segment lost 0 bases and the V segment lost 3 bases, leaving 2 bases of the junction unmatched.

In its sample, this clonotype was seen many times. V and J are TRBV20-1 and TRBJ1-3, with unresolved D. CDR1 and CDR2 from the germline V gene are DFQATT and SNEGSKA (reference sequence). This CDR3 region has 14 residues. V was clipped by 6 bases and J by 2 bases, with 14 bases between them. In DNA, the CDR3 is TGCAGTGCCAACCCTAGGACTGCTGGAAACACCATATATTTT. This gives the protein CSANPRTAGNTIYF.

This clonotype is labeled as medium-sized. The chain carries TRBV29-1 and TRBJ2-2; TRBD2 is a possible D gene (5 bases). The CDR3 totals 14 residues. V lost 5 bases and J 1 base, leaving 11 bases between the germline ends. Germline-derived CDR1 and CDR2 are SQVTM and ANQGSEA. The CDR3 DNA reads TGCAGCGTTCTCCCGGACTGGAACACCGGGGAGCTGTTTTTT. It codes for CSVLPDWNTGELFF.

By its share, this clonotype is medium-sized. J is TRBJ2-2 and V is TRBV18; tentative D call: TRBD1 (6 bases). The CDR3 is 15 residues long. Trimming removed 3 bases from V and 2 bases from J, with 10 bases in between. Germline V gives CDR1 KGHSH, CDR2 LQKENI. CDR3 loop: CASSPPGHNTGELFF. The CDR3 region has the DNA TGTGCCAGCTCACCTCCGGGACACAACACCGGGGAGCTGTTTTTT.

This clonotype is medium-sized within its sample. The V call is TRBV28, the J call TRBJ1-1, with 7 bases identical to TRBD1. The V gene end was trimmed by 2 bases and the J gene end by 6 bases; junction bases not matched to a gene: 3. Germline CDR1 reads MDHEN; CDR2 reads SYDVKM. CDR3 length equals 13 residues. In DNA, the CDR3 is TGTGCCAGCAGTTTAGGGGGACAGCCTGAAGCTTTCTTT. Translation: CASSLGGQPEAFF.

Many counts were recorded for this clonotype. The rearrangement uses TRBV7-6 and TRBJ2-5; D possibly corresponds to TRBD2 (5 bases). The ends were cut back, 4 bases at V and 5 bases at J, with 14 bases in the middle. In germline, CDR1 is SGHVS, CDR2 FNYEAQ. There are 14 residues in the CDR3. The CDR3 DNA reads as TGTGCCAGCAGCTCAACAACTAGATTTGAGACCCAGTACTTC. Translated: CASSSTTRFETQYF.

With respect to this clonotype: This may be a read error, as it is one base from a much larger clone. The chain links TRBV6-2 or TRBV6-3 to TRBJ2-7; TRBD2 is a possible D gene (6 bases). CDR3 length: 18 residues. Trimming stripped 8 bases from V and 4 bases from J, with 30 bases between. CDR1 and CDR2 from the germline V gene are MNHEY and SVGEGT. Here the CDR3 reads CASGFRADRLGGSYEQYF. CDR3 nucleotides: TGTGCCAGCGGTTTCCGAGCGGACCGACTCGGGGGTTCGTACGAGCAGTACTTC.

There are many counts of this clonotype. The J gene is TRBJ2-1, the V gene TRBV5-6, with D perhaps TRBD2 (7 bases). The CDR3 totals 18 residues. Trimming took 0 bases from V and 7 from J, leaving 23 bases between them. Germline lookup yields CDR1 SGHDT and CDR2 YYEEEE. CDR3 in amino acids: CASSLALGGASRRNEQFF. The CDR3 DNA reads TGTGCCAGCAGCTTGGCCTTGGGGGGGGCAAGTCGTAGGAATGAGCAGTTCTTC. The variable domain in full, with the rest retrieved from reference TRBV5-6 and TRBJ2-1, is DAGVTQSPTHLIKTRGQQVTLRCSPKSGHDTVSWYQQALGQGPQFIFQYYEEEERQRGNFPDRFSGHQFPNYSSELNVNALLLGDSALYLCASSLALGGASRRNEQFFGPGTRLTVL.

The table lists this clonotype with many counts. This chain links TRBV28 with TRBJ1-1; no clear D gene. Trimming took off 0 bases at V and 2 bases at J, with 10 bases between the two ends. In germline, CDR1 is MDHEN, CDR2 SYDVKM. CDR3 length equals 15 residues. CDR3 region: CASSLWGEGNTEAFF. The CDR3 region has the DNA TGTGCCAGCAGTTTATGGGGCGAAGGAAACACTGAAGCTTTCTTT.

In this sample, this clonotype turned up many times. The chain uses TRBV13 and TRBJ2-1, with D possibly TRBD2 on 7 matching bases. The germline CDR1 and CDR2 sequences are PRHDT and FYEKMQ (reference sequence). The CDR3 is 13 amino acids. The germline V and J ends were trimmed by 4 bases and 10 bases, with 14 bases remaining between them. The CDR3 DNA is TGTGCCAGCAGCTGGGGGGGGCTATGGGAGCAGTTCTTC. The encoded protein is CASSWGGLWEQFF.